These T cell receptor beta chains were read from a single sample in a study of CD8 T cells in ankylosing spondylitis. MiXCR, run by TCRdb on the 5' RACE reads, gives a single entry per CDR3 protein. The sample includes 150,000 to 200,000 distinct CDR3 sequences, around 13% of them seen just once. The sample taken for sequencing was blood, either unsorted or a sorted T cell fraction (not recorded which). These receptor sequences come from a female donor with ankylosing spondylitis or in good health (not recorded which). Each CDR3 is given with its conserved first and last residue. The order of the fields is CDR3 DNA, CDR3 protein, J gene, clone size, D gene, V gene. D genes are given only for firm matches. Expanded clones get a size class; other rows say once, few or many, or leave the size out.

DNA: TGTGCCAGCAGCCGCTCGGCCGGGACAGGGCCCACTGAAGCTTTCTTT
CDR3: CASSRSAGTGPTEAFF
J: TRBJ1-1
size: .
D: TRBD1
V: TRBV12-3/TRBV12-4

DNA: TGCGCCAGCAGCCCACGCCAGGGGGGGGGGAATGAGCAGTTCTTC
CDR3: CASSPRQGGGNEQFF
J: TRBJ2-1
size: few
D: .
V: TRBV5-1

DNA: TGCAGTGCTAGAGATCTAGGGGGGGGGTACAATGAGCAGTTCTTC
CDR3: CSARDLGGGYNEQFF
J: TRBJ2-1
size: .
D: .
V: TRBV20-1

DNA: TGTGCCAGCCAGGGGAGATACGGCTACACCTTC
CDR3: CASQGRYGYTF
J: TRBJ1-2
size: many
D: .
V: TRBV3-1

DNA: TGTGCCAGCAGTTTTGGTAGAAATAGCAATCAGCCCCAGCATTTT
CDR3: CASSFGRNSNQPQHF
J: TRBJ1-5
size: many
D: .
V: TRBV28

DNA: TGCGCCAGCAGCTTGGGCGAAGACACTGAAGCTTTCTTT
CDR3: CASSLGEDTEAFF
J: TRBJ1-1
size: many
D: .
V: TRBV5-1

DNA: TGCGCCAGCAGCTTAGGTGAGAGAGGAACTGAAGCTTTCTTT
CDR3: CASSLGERGTEAFF
J: TRBJ1-1
size: many
D: .
V: TRBV5-1

DNA: TGTGCCACCAGCAGGGACAGGGGATGGAACACTGAAGCTTTCTTT
CDR3: CATSRDRGWNTEAFF
J: TRBJ1-1
size: many
D: TRBD1
V: TRBV15

DNA: TGCGCCAGCAGCAGGATAAGGGGAATCGGGGAGCTGTTTTTT
CDR3: CASSRIRGIGELFF
J: TRBJ2-2
size: many
D: .
V: TRBV5-1

DNA: TGTGCCAGCAGTTCGAGACTAGCGGGCACAGATACGCAGTATTTT
CDR3: CASSSRLAGTDTQYF
J: TRBJ2-3
size: few
D: TRBD2
V: TRBV7-2

DNA: TGTGCCAGCAGTGATGGGGGTCAGCCCCAGCATTTT
CDR3: CASSDGGQPQHF
J: TRBJ1-5
size: many
D: .
V: TRBV6-1

DNA: TGTGCCAGCAGTTACGGGCGGGAACCCACAGATACGCAGTATTTT
CDR3: CASSYGREPTDTQYF
J: TRBJ2-3
size: .
D: .
V: TRBV6-2/TRBV6-3

DNA: TGTGCCAGCAAAGTCGGCGGCGGGAGGGCAGATACGCAGTATTTT
CDR3: CASKVGGGRADTQYF
J: TRBJ2-3
size: .
D: TRBD2
V: TRBV12-3/TRBV12-4

DNA: TGTGCCAGCACTCCCGAAGGGGACAGGGAATTGGGGAATCAGCCCCAGCATTTT
CDR3: CASTPEGDRELGNQPQHF
J: TRBJ1-5
size: .
D: TRBD1
V: TRBV27

DNA: TGCAGCGTTGAAGTCTCCCCGGAGGGAGCTTTCTTT
CDR3: CSVEVSPEGAFF
J: TRBJ1-1
size: many
D: .
V: TRBV29-1

DNA: TGTGCCAGCAGCAAAATAGCGGGAGGCATCTACGAGCAGTACTTC
CDR3: CASSKIAGGIYEQYF
J: TRBJ2-7
size: few
D: TRBD2
V: TRBV7-2

DNA: TGTGCCAGCAGCAAAGCGCCCGGACTGGGGGAGACCCAGTACTTC
CDR3: CASSKAPGLGETQYF
J: TRBJ2-5
size: many
D: .
V: TRBV21-1

DNA: TGTGCCACCAGTGATTTCTCCAAGCCGGGACTAGAATCCGGGGAGCTGTTTTTT
CDR3: CATSDFSKPGLESGELFF
J: TRBJ2-2
size: many
D: TRBD2
V: TRBV24-1

DNA: TGCGCCAGCAGCTTGCAGGCAGGAACCACCGGGGAGCTGTTTTTT
CDR3: CASSLQAGTTGELFF
J: TRBJ2-2
size: few
D: .
V: TRBV5-1

DNA: TGTGCCATCAGTGAGTCTTCCGACAATGAGCAGTTCTTC
CDR3: CAISESSDNEQFF
J: TRBJ2-1
size: many
D: .
V: TRBV10-3

DNA: TGTGCCAGCACCCCCGGATACACCGGGGAGCTGTTTTTT
CDR3: CASTPGYTGELFF
J: TRBJ2-2
size: many
D: .
V: TRBV6-1